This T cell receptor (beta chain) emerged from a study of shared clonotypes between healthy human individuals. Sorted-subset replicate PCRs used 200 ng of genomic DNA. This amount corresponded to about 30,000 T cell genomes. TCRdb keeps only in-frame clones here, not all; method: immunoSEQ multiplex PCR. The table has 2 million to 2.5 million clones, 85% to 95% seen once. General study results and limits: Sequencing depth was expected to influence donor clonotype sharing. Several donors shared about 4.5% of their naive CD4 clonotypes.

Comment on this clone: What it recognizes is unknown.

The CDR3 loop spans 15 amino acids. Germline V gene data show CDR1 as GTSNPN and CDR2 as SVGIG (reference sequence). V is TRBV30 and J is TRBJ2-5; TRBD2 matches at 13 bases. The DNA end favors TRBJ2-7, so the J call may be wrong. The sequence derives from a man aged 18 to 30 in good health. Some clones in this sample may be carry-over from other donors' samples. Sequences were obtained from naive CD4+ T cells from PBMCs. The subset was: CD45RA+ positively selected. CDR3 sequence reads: CAWSVGLAGVDEQYF. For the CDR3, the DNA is TGTGCCTGGAGTGTCGGACTAGCGGGAGTGGACGAGCAGTACTTC.